The T cell receptor beta chain under discussion was sequenced for a study of early T cells in non-severe SARS-CoV-2 infection. Across the whole study: Sequencing used unsorted whole-blood bulk RNA, so chains lack pairing.

Study-level results: Private and CD4 specificities were missed by VDJdb matching, skewed to anti-spike CD8.

Individual cDNA molecules received unique molecular identifiers during library preparation. TCRdb independently ran MiXCR on the 5' RACE reads; one entry per CDR3 protein. The sample has about 26,000 distinct CDR3 sequences; less than 4.5% are singletons. Germline lookup yields CDR1 MDHEN and CDR2 SYDVKM. The CDR3 covers 12 residues. Between the trimmed V and J ends, which lost 5 bases and 5 bases, there was a span of 9 bases. This clonotype was seen at least ten times. Antigen specificity is unknown. The V and J genes are TRBV28 and TRBJ2-5; tentative D call: TRBD2 (5 bases). The TCR originated in an adult who was a healthcare worker with PCR-confirmed SARS-CoV-2 infection or an uninfected control (not recorded which). The sample comprised whole blood. The CDR3 nucleotides are TGTGCCAGCAGTCCTAGCACGGAGACCCAGTACTTC. It encodes CASSPSTETQYF.